This TCR beta chain derives from a study of T cell changes during pregnancy in multiple sclerosis. Sequencing was performed with immunoSEQ multiplex PCR; in TCRdb, only in-frame clones are kept and a portion is missing. The data show approximately 69,000 clones, more than 85% seen once. Losses at the gene ends were 7 bases for V and 5 bases for J; bases not matched to a gene: 1. The CDR3 runs to 11 residues. Looked up from germline, CDR1 is ENHRY and CDR2 is SYGVKD. The chain recombines TRBV10-3 with TRBJ1-2; 7 bases align to TRBD1. This clonotype was sampled from a female donor in good health, enrolled as a control in a pregnancy study. The specimen was CD4+ T cells from peripheral blood mononuclear cells, collected in the third trimester of pregnancy. CDR3 DNA sequence: TGTGCCATCAAGGGACAGTATGGCTACACCTTC. This encodes CAIKGQYGYTF.